This is a list of T cell receptor beta chains from one sample in a study of blood T cell repertoires in COVID-19. Produced via immunoSEQ multiplex PCR; TCRdb's table is partial and in-frame only. The data hold 200,000 to 250,000 clones, with 80% to 90% observed a single time. Sequenced input: peripheral blood. Receptors originate from a man at least 80 years old with acute or convalescent COVID-19. Both conserved end residues are part of each CDR3. A D gene is named only where the DNA matches it firmly. Some rows mark clone size as missing; the rest say once, few, many or name a class of expanded clone.

clone size | J gene | V gene | D gene | CDR3 DNA | CDR3 protein
NA | TRBJ2-5 | TRBV2 | NA | TGTGCCAGCCGATCCGACAGAAACCAAGAGACCCAGTACTTC | CASRSDRNQETQYF
NA | TRBJ2-1 | TRBV7-3 | NA | TGTGCCAGCAGCTTAACGGCCCGGGACAATGAGCAGTTCTTC | CASSLTARDNEQFF
NA | TRBJ1-4 | TRBV19 | TRBD1 | TGTGCCAGTAGTATGGACAGGGGCACTAATGAAAAACTGTTTTTT | CASSMDRGTNEKLFF
NA | TRBJ2-3 | TRBV27 | TRBD2 | TGTGCCAGCAGTATCTCTAGCGGGGGGAGCACAGATACGCAGTATTTT | CASSISSGGSTDTQYF
NA | TRBJ2-1 | TRBV28 | NA | TGTGCCAGCAGTTTCCTAGACAATGAGCAGTTCTTC | CASSFLDNEQFF
NA | TRBJ2-3 | TRBV4-3 | TRBD2 | TGCGCCAGCAGCCAGACTAGCGGGAGGTTGACAGATACGCAGTATTTT | CASSQTSGRLTDTQYF
NA | TRBJ2-1 | TRBV10-1 | TRBD2 | TGCGCCAGCAGTGAGCGGACTAGCGGGACTGAGCAGTTCTTC | CASSERTSGTEQFF
NA | TRBJ1-2 | TRBV3-1/TRBV3-2 | TRBD1 | TGTGCCAGCAGCCACGGGACAGGTGGCGGCTACACCTTC | CASSHGTGGGYTF
NA | TRBJ2-7 | TRBV7-9 | NA | TGTGCCAGCAGCCCACGCGTGAGCGAGCAGTACTTC | CASSPRVSEQYF
NA | TRBJ2-1 | TRBV28 | NA | TGTGCCAGCAGTCCAGAAATCTACAATGAGCAGTTCTTC | CASSPEIYNEQFF
NA | TRBJ2-2 | TRBV5-1 | TRBD2 | TGCGCCAGCAGCACCCTAGCGGGAGTGGACACCGGGGAGCTGTTTTTT | CASSTLAGVDTGELFF
NA | TRBJ2-1 | TRBV5-4 | NA | TGTGCCAGCAGCTTGGGTTACTCCTACAATGAGCAGTTCTTC | CASSLGYSYNEQFF
NA | TRBJ1-1 | TRBV27 | NA | TGTGCCAGCAGTTTATTAAGGGGCACTGAAGCTTTCTTT | CASSLLRGTEAFF
NA | TRBJ1-3 | TRBV18 | TRBD1 | TGTGCCAGCTCGCCAGGACAGGGGAACGCTGGAAACACCATATATTTT | CASSPGQGNAGNTIYF
once | TRBJ2-3 | TRBV15 | TRBD2 | TGTGCCACCAGCAGAGATAGGCGGGAGACCAGCACAGATACGCAGTATTTT | CATSRDRRETSTDTQYF
NA | TRBJ2-1 | TRBV7-2 | TRBD2 | TGTGCCAGCACCAAGATGGGACTAGCGGACAATGAGCAGTTCTTC | CASTKMGLADNEQFF
NA | TRBJ1-1 | TRBV30 | TRBD1 | TGTGCCTGGGACAGGGCTCGGAACACTGAAGCTTTCTTT | CAWDRARNTEAFF
NA | TRBJ2-1 | TRBV24-1 | NA | TGTGCCACCAGTGATTTGGTGGGGGGTTCCTACAATGAGCAGTTCTTC | CATSDLVGGSYNEQFF
NA | TRBJ2-2 | TRBV30 | TRBD1 | TGTGCCTGGGGCCGGGCTGGACAGGGACCCGGGGAGCTGTTTTTT | CAWGRAGQGPGELFF
NA | TRBJ2-1 | TRBV19 | TRBD2 | TGTGCCAGTAGTATCCGACTAGCGGGAGTGAAGAGAGATGAGCAGTTCTTC | CASSIRLAGVKRDEQFF
few | TRBJ2-7 | TRBV21-1 | NA | TGTGCCGGGACCGGGACAGGGGGCTACTACGAGCAGTACTTC | CAGTGTGGYYEQYF
NA | TRBJ2-2 | TRBV7-2 | TRBD2 | TGTGCCAGCAGCTTAGCCCTGACTAGCGGGAGAGTTGACGGGGAGCTGTTTTTT | CASSLALTSGRVDGELFF
NA | TRBJ2-7 | TRBV7-3 | TRBD2 | TGTGCCAGCAGCTTAGGCCCCACGGGGGGGGAGCAGTACTTC | CASSLGPTGGEQYF
NA | TRBJ2-7 | TRBV12-3/TRBV12-4 | TRBD1 | TGTGCCAGCAACGACTTACAGGGGGCCGAGCAGTACTTC | CASNDLQGAEQYF
NA | TRBJ1-3 | TRBV18 | NA | TGTGCCAGCTCACCGCAGGGACAAAACTCTGGAAACACCATATATTTT | CASSPQGQNSGNTIYF
NA | TRBJ1-4 | TRBV30 | NA | TGTGCCTGGAGGAGGACACCAACTAATGAAAAACTGTTTTTT | CAWRRTPTNEKLFF
NA | TRBJ1-1 | TRBV10-3 | TRBD1 | TGTGCCATCACCCAGGGGGTGGCGGACACTGAAGCTTTCTTT | CAITQGVADTEAFF
NA | TRBJ1-1 | TRBV11-2 | NA | TGTGCCAGCAGCTTAGATCGAGCCACTGAAGCTTTCTTT | CASSLDRATEAFF
NA | TRBJ2-1 | TRBV19 | TRBD1 | TGTGCCAGTAGTCGCCCTCGTCAGGGGGCTACCGTCAATGAGCAGTTCTTC | CASSRPRQGATVNEQFF
NA | TRBJ1-1 | TRBV28 | NA | TGTGCCAGCAGTTTACGCGGGGCGGGGAGCACTGAAGCTTTCTTT | CASSLRGAGSTEAFF
NA | TRBJ1-1 | TRBV5-1 | NA | TGCGCCAGCAGCTTGGACAGTGCGAACACTGAAGCTTTCTTT | CASSLDSANTEAFF
NA | TRBJ1-4 | TRBV21-1 | NA | TGTGCCAGCAGCAAAGCGCTAGGGGGGGTTCGGATCCCCTATGAAAAACTGTTTTTT | CASSKALGGVRIPYEKLFF
NA | TRBJ1-1 | TRBV21-1 | NA | TGTGCCAGCAGCACCGACATGATCGACACTGAAGCTTTCTTT | CASSTDMIDTEAFF
few | TRBJ2-5 | TRBV7-2 | NA | TGTGCCAGCAGCTTAGACGGGAGCCCGGGGACCCAGTACTTC | CASSLDGSPGTQYF
NA | TRBJ1-5 | TRBV27 | TRBD1 | TGTGCCAGCAGTTTGGACAGGGTGGGCAATCAGCCCCAGCATTTT | CASSLDRVGNQPQHF
NA | TRBJ1-2 | TRBV6-2/TRBV6-3 | NA | TGTGCCAGCAGTTACGGGCAGGTTAGAGATGGCTACACCTTC | CASSYGQVRDGYTF
NA | TRBJ1-5 | TRBV10-3 | NA | TGTGCCATCAGTGCTCCTGATCAGCCCCAGCATTTT | CAISAPDQPQHF